This T cell receptor beta chain was sequenced during a study of CD8 T cells in Susac syndrome. Overall study: Intravenous immunoglobulin alone or corticosteroids were being given to patients with Susac syndrome at blood draw, unless they were therapy-naive. Study-level findings and limits: In Susac syndrome, CD4+ T cell repertoires lacked any clonal expansion. Acknowledgment was made by the study that its TCR sequencing and HLA analysis involved a relatively small number of individuals.

V was shortened by 0 bases and J by 8 bases, with 3 bases between the two germline ends. Germline CDR1 SGHRS, CDR2 YFSETQ. The CDR3 runs to 11 residues. RNA was extracted with the RNeasy kit, and a quantity of about 0.45 to 1 ug was reverse transcribed using random hexamers. An immunoSEQ multiplex PCR amplified TCR beta CDR3 over 54 Vbeta and 13 Jbeta. A single record per CDR3 protein comes from TCRdb applying MiXCR to the immunoSEQ multiplex PCR reads. The table shows some 240,000 distinct CDR3 sequences, with 90% to 96% occurring only once. For this clonotype: The antigen is not known.

J is TRBJ2-1 and V is TRBV5-1; no clear D. The receptor was derived from a human donor with Susac syndrome. The sample was CD4+ T cells from PBMCs. CDR3: CASSLDHEQFF. CDR3 in DNA: TGCGCCAGCAGCTTGGACCATGAGCAGTTCTTC. Using reference TRBV5-1 and TRBJ2-1 for the parts outside the CDR3, the full variable domain is KAGVTQTPRYLIKTRGQQVTLSCSPISGHRSVSWYQQTPGQGLQFLFEYFSETQRNKGNFPGRFSGRQFSNSRSEMNVSTLELGDSALYLCASSLDHEQFFGPGTRLTVL.